Following are 31 T cell receptor beta chains from one sample sequenced in a study of cytomegalovirus exposure and HLA in healthy donors. The primer mix had 60 Vbeta and 13 Jbeta primers. The protocol was immunoSEQ multiplex PCR, while the TCRdb copy is restricted to in-frame clones and leaves out a portion. The sample has approximately 87,000 clones, just under 85% seen once. Sequencing input: PBMCs. Receptors were obtained from a woman younger than 30 in good health and CMV-seropositive.

This clone has just a few counts. The gene calls are TRBV7-8 and TRBJ2-7; D possibly corresponds to TRBD2 (5 bases). The CDR3 is 14 residues long. V was cut by 4 bases and J by 4 bases, with 14 bases left in between. Germline assignment: CDR1 SGHVS and CDR2 FQNEAQ. Here the CDR3 reads CASSSLGQSYEQYF. The DNA for the CDR3 is TGTGCCAGCAGCTCACTAGGGCAATCGTACGAGCAGTACTTC.

This clone was counted between two and nine times. The J gene is TRBJ1-1, the V gene TRBV5-6, with unresolved D. Germline V gene lookup returns CDR1 SGHDT and CDR2 YYEEEE. The ends were cut back, 0 bases at V and 5 bases at J, with 5 bases in the middle. The CDR3 spans 12 residues. The chain's CDR3 is CASSLGITEAFF. The CDR3 region has the DNA TGTGCCAGCAGCTTGGGTATTACTGAAGCTTTCTTT.

The rearrangement joins TRBV5-1 to TRBJ2-5; perhaps TRBD2 as D (5 bases). V lost 3 bases to trimming and J lost 2 bases, with 20 bases between them. The CDR3 is made up of 17 amino acids. Germline V gene sequence: CDR1 SGHRS, CDR2 YFSETQ. The CDR3 region has the DNA TGCGCCAGCAGCTCACGGTCGGTCGGGCGACTACAAGAGACCCAGTACTTC. Amino acid sequence: CASSSRSVGRLQETQYF.

The chain employs TRBV5-1 and TRBJ2-7; 11 bases fit TRBD2. Germline V CDR1 and CDR2: SGHRS, YFSETQ. The CDR3 covers 16 residues. V lost 0 bases to trimming and J lost 5 bases; unmatched junction nucleotides: 7. CDR3 sequence: CASSLVVAGGYDEQYF. Here the CDR3 DNA reads TGCGCCAGCAGCTTGGTGGTAGCGGGAGGGTACGACGAGCAGTACTTC.

J is TRBJ2-1 and V is TRBV7-9; D perhaps matches TRBD1 (5 bases). Trimming took off 1 base at V and 10 bases at J, with 11 bases between the two ends. The CDR3 is made up of 13 amino acids. CDR1 is SEHNR and CDR2 is FQNEAQ in the germline V gene (reference sequence). As DNA, the CDR3 is TGTGCCAGCAGCTTAGAGCCTCCAGGGGAGCAGTTCTTC. Amino acid sequence: CASSLEPPGEQFF.

The rearrangement uses TRBV7-9 and TRBJ2-3, with 13 bases fitting TRBD2. Germline V gives CDR1 SEHNR, CDR2 FQNEAQ (reference sequence). The CDR3 has 18 amino acids. The V and J ends lost 5 bases and 1 base, in that order; junction bases with no gene match: 9. Written as DNA, the CDR3 is TGTGCCAGCAGCAAACTAGCGGGGGGGCCGATAGGCACAGATACGCAGTATTTT. This sequence encodes CASSKLAGGPIGTDTQYF. The whole variable domain, remainder taken from reference TRBV7-9 and TRBJ2-3, is DTGVSQNPRHKITKRGQNVTFRCDPISEHNRLYWYRQTLGQGPEFLTYFQNEAQLEKSRLLSDRFSAERPKGSFSTLEIQRTEQGDSAMYLCASSKLAGGPIGTDTQYFGPGTRLTVL.

This clone came up once. This rearrangement joins TRBV7-9 to TRBJ1-2; D is uncertain. V was cut by 5 bases and J by 7 bases, with 17 bases left in between. CDR1 is SEHNR, CDR2 FQNEAQ, per germline (reference sequence). The length of the CDR3 is 14 residues. The CDR3 region has the DNA TGTGCCAGCAGCGAACTCATACGGGTGGCTGGCTACACCTTC. Translation: CASSELIRVAGYTF. Looking up the rest from reference TRBV7-9 and TRBJ1-2 gives the full variable domain: DTGVSQNPRHKITKRGQNVTFRCDPISEHNRLYWYRQTLGQGPEFLTYFQNEAQLEKSRLLSDRFSAERPKGSFSTLEIQRTEQGDSAMYLCASSELIRVAGYTFGSGTRLTVV.

The rearrangement uses TRBV6-6 and TRBJ1-5; D might be TRBD1 (6 bases). The CDR3 covers 14 residues. Germline CDR1 and CDR2: MNHNY and SVGAGI (reference sequence). Trimming pared 4 bases from V and 5 bases from J, leaving 12 bases between. The CDR3 DNA is TGTGCCAGCAGTTCCAACAGGGCTCATCAGCCCCAGCATTTT. Its translation is CASSSNRAHQPQHF.

This clone has a single count. The rearrangement joins TRBV6-5 to TRBJ1-2; D not certain. The germline V gene has CDR1 MNHEY and CDR2 SVGAGI. This CDR3 region has 15 residues. Trimming pared 0 bases from V and 5 bases from J, leaving 13 bases between. The CDR3 nucleotides read TGTGCCAGCAGTTACTCGGGCAGCTGGTCGTATGGCTACACCTTC. This encodes CASSYSGSWSYGYTF.

This clone appeared once. The genes are TRBV4-2 and TRBJ1-4; D is unclear. The CDR3 length is 15 residues. V lost 2 bases, J lost 4 bases, and 11 bases lay in between. The germline V gene has CDR1 LGHNA and CDR2 YNFKEQ. CDR3 residues: CASSQRVEGNEKLFF. The CDR3 nucleotides read TGTGCCAGCAGCCAAAGGGTGGAGGGTAATGAAAAACTGTTTTTT.

This clone was picked up a small number of times. The genes are TRBV27 and TRBJ1-1; a weak D match, TRBD1 (5 bases). The V gene's germline CDR1 is MNHEY and CDR2 SMNVEV (reference sequence). V was trimmed by 6 bases and J by 5 bases, leaving 19 bases between them. The CDR3 runs 15 residues. Here the CDR3 reads CASRMTVSLRTEAFF. For the CDR3, the DNA is TGTGCCAGCAGGATGACAGTGTCGCTTCGGACTGAAGCTTTCTTT.

This sequence joins TRBV15 and TRBJ1-4, with 8 nucleotides matching TRBD1. Germline V lookup: CDR1 LNHNV, CDR2 YYDKDF (reference sequence). This CDR3 comprises 15 residues. Losses at the gene ends were 3 bases for V and 5 bases for J; bases not matched to a gene: 5. In nucleotides, the CDR3 is TGTGCCACCAGCAGCGGGACAGGAAGAAATGAAAAACTGTTTTTT. Its translation is CATSSGTGRNEKLFF.

The chain uses TRBV28 and TRBJ2-1, with TRBD2 identical over 15 bases. Germline V gene sequence: CDR1 MDHEN, CDR2 SYDVKM. The CDR3 spans 16 residues. With 6 bases clipped from V and 7 bases from J, the junction kept 7 bases outside the gene matches. The DNA of the CDR3 is TGTGCCAGCAGGGGGTGGACTAGCGGGAGGGAGAATGAGCAGTTCTTC. This encodes CASRGWTSGRENEQFF.

The chain combines TRBV18 with TRBJ1-2, with D maybe TRBD1 (6 bases). This CDR3 spans 15 amino acids. Germline V gene sequence: CDR1 KGHSH, CDR2 LQKENI. The ends were cut back, 3 bases at V and 0 bases at J, with 11 bases in the middle. The CDR3 here is CASSPGQTANYGYTF. CDR3 bases: TGTGCCAGCTCACCCGGACAGACAGCTAACTATGGCTACACCTTC. The variable domain in full, completed from reference TRBV18 and TRBJ1-2, reads NAGVMQNPRHLVRRRGQEARLRCSPMKGHSHVYWYRQLPEEGLKFMVYLQKENIIDESGMPKERFSAEFPKEGPSILRIQQVVRGDSAAYFCASSPGQTANYGYTFGSGTRLTVV.

This clone was counted only a few times. The rearrangement links TRBV5-6 to TRBJ2-3; D not resolved. This CDR3 comprises 11 residues. Per germline, CDR1 SGHDT and CDR2 YYEEEE. Trimming left V 2 bases short and J 5 bases short, with 3 bases between. Here the CDR3 DNA reads TGTGCCAGCAGCTTTAGAGATACGCAGTATTTT. This gives the protein CASSFRDTQYF.

The chain links TRBV7-9 to TRBJ2-2; a possible D gene is TRBD2 (5 bases). V lost 11 bases and J 4 bases, leaving 17 bases between the germline ends. The CDR3 totals 14 residues. Germline V gives CDR1 SEHNR, CDR2 FQNEAQ (reference sequence). This chain's CDR3 is CASLRGIITGELFF. For the CDR3, the DNA is TGTGCCTCCCTCCGGGGAATTATCACCGGGGAGCTGTTTTTT.

This clone came up a few times. This chain connects TRBV4-2 to TRBJ1-1; 8 bases are a match to TRBD1. Trimming at V came to 0 bases and at J to 4 bases, leaving 4 bases not matched to a gene. This CDR3 has 15 amino acids. Germline lookup yields CDR1 LGHNA and CDR2 YNFKEQ. CDR3 coding DNA: TGTGCCAGCAGCCAAGAGCACCAGGGGGCCACTGAAGCTTTCTTT. Translation: CASSQEHQGATEAFF.

DNA of the CDR3: TGTGCCAGCAGTCGGGAAGGACTAGCGGGCTGGGGGAAATACGAGCAGTACTTC. Translating it yields CASSREGLAGWGKYEQYF. V and J are TRBV14 and TRBJ2-7; TRBD2 aligns across 11 bases. The V gene's germline CDR1 is SGHDN and CDR2 FVKESK. The CDR3 totals 18 residues. After removal of 6 bases from V and 4 bases from J, the junction contained 17 bases not matched to a gene.

V gene TRBV7-9 combines with J gene TRBJ1-3, with a tentative D call TRBD1 (5 bases). The CDR3 runs to 13 residues. Trimming left V 8 bases short and J 0 bases short, with 8 bases between. Looked up from germline, CDR1 is SEHNR and CDR2 is FQNEAQ (reference sequence). CDR3 bases: TGTGCCAGCTCCGACAGCTCTGGAAACACCATATATTTT. It yields the protein CASSDSSGNTIYF.

This rearrangement joins TRBV30 to TRBJ1-2; 7 bases match TRBD1. V was pared by 3 bases and J by 1 base, with 2 bases of the junction left unmatched. CDR3 size: 13 residues. Germline CDR1 reads GTSNPN; CDR2 reads SVGIG (reference sequence). In DNA form, the CDR3 reads TGTGCCTGGAGCTACAGGGGTAACTATGGCTACACCTTC. Protein product: CAWSYRGNYGYTF.

This clone occurred a few times. The CDR3 coding sequence is TGCGCCAGCAGCCAAGATTTTCCCGGACTAGCGGGAGAGACCCAGTACTTC. Encoded protein: CASSQDFPGLAGETQYF. V is TRBV4-1 and J is TRBJ2-5; 11 positions match TRBD2. CDR3 size: 17 residues. V trimming: 0 bases; J trimming: 4 bases; junction bases outside the gene matches: 7. Germline V CDR1 and CDR2: MGHRA, YSYEKL.

The rearrangement uses TRBV28 and TRBJ1-5; D remains unclear. V lost 3 bases to trimming and J lost 3 bases, with 6 bases between them. The CDR3 loop spans 13 amino acids. Per germline, CDR1 MDHEN and CDR2 SYDVKM. The CDR3 sequence: CASSFLDNQPQHF. CDR3 DNA: TGTGCCAGCAGTTTCTTAGACAATCAGCCCCAGCATTTT.

This clone has just one count. This chain joins TRBV4-1 and TRBJ2-2, with a possible D match to TRBD2 (5 bases). This CDR3 contains 14 residues. CDR1 and CDR2 (germline): MGHRA, YSYEKL. V lost 3 bases, J lost 4 bases, and 9 bases lay in between. CDR3 protein: CASSHTSGTGELFF. The CDR3 DNA follows: TGCGCCAGCAGCCACACAAGCGGCACCGGGGAGCTGTTTTTT.

The rearrangement uses TRBV30 and TRBJ2-1, with 14 positions matching TRBD2. The V gene end was trimmed by 1 base and the J gene end by 8 bases; junction bases not matched to a gene: 7. This CDR3 contains 16 residues. Germline CDR1 and CDR2: GTSNPN and SVGIG (reference sequence). As DNA, the CDR3 is TGTGCCTGGAGTGCCGGACTAGCGGGAGGTGGCGATGAGCAGTTCTTC. Its protein is CAWSAGLAGGGDEQFF.

This rearrangement joins TRBV10-2 to TRBJ1-5; D is possibly TRBD1 (6 bases). V gave up 0 bases and J gave up 6 bases, with 15 bases separating them. CDR1 and CDR2 from the germline V gene are WSHSY and SAAADI. CDR3 length equals 16 residues. The CDR3 here is CASSESGNGGTQPQHF. As DNA, the CDR3 is TGCGCCAGCAGTGAGTCGGGTAATGGGGGCACTCAGCCCCAGCATTTT.

This sequence joins TRBV7-9 and TRBJ2-7; D might be TRBD1 (5 bases). The CDR3 covers 12 residues. The germline V and J ends were trimmed by 9 bases and 4 bases, with 13 bases remaining between them. Germline CDR1 SEHNR, CDR2 FQNEAQ (reference sequence). The CDR3 DNA is TGTGCCAGTGCACCGCCAGGGTACGAGCAGTACTTC. Translated, it gives CASAPPGYEQYF.

The chain is built from TRBV4-1 and TRBJ2-1; 7 bases line up with TRBD1. Trimming at V came to 4 bases and at J to 1 base, leaving 13 bases not matched to a gene. Germline-derived CDR1 and CDR2 are MGHRA and YSYEKL. The CDR3 extends over 18 amino acids. The CDR3 sequence is CASSLFYGRDSSYNEQFF. Written as DNA, the CDR3 is TGCGCCAGCAGCCTGTTTTACGGTCGGGACAGTTCCTACAATGAGCAGTTCTTC.

The chain joins TRBV7-9 to TRBJ1-5; 9 bases agree with TRBD1. J gave up 10 bases and V 5 bases, and 9 bases lay outside the gene matches. This CDR3 has 14 amino acids. CDR1 and CDR2 from the germline V gene are SEHNR and FQNEAQ (reference sequence). CDR3 loop: CASSRGDRVLPQHF. CDR3 nucleotide sequence: TGTGCCAGCAGCCGCGGGGACAGGGTTTTACCCCAGCATTTT.

The chain combines TRBV4-1 with TRBJ1-2; 8 bases match TRBD1. The CDR3 covers 16 residues. V lost 1 base to trimming and J lost 2 bases; unmatched junction nucleotides: 6. Germline CDR1 and CDR2: MGHRA and YSYEKL. The DNA for the CDR3 is TGCGCCAGCAGCCAAGGGACAGGGATCACGAACTATGGCTACACCTTC. Translated, it gives CASSQGTGITNYGYTF.

The rearrangement joins TRBV10-1 to TRBJ1-6; D is perhaps TRBD1 (5 bases). The CDR3 has 13 residues. The germline V and J ends were trimmed by 8 bases and 8 bases, with 13 bases remaining between them. CDR1 and CDR2 (germline): WNHNN, SYGVQD (reference sequence). CDR3 nucleotides: TGCGCCAGCCGCGGGGACGGCCATTCACCCCTCCACTTT. The encoded protein is CASRGDGHSPLHF.

The genes are TRBV21-1 and TRBJ1-6; TRBD1, as called in the table, went unchecked against the DNA. TRBV21-1 is a listed pseudogene. There are 21 residues in the CDR3. The chain's CDR3 is CASSKARVRVAPSSYNSPLHF. The DNA for the CDR3 is TGTGCCAGCAGCAAAGCACGGGTCAGGGTCGCCCCTAGCTCCTATAATTCACCCCTCCACTTT.